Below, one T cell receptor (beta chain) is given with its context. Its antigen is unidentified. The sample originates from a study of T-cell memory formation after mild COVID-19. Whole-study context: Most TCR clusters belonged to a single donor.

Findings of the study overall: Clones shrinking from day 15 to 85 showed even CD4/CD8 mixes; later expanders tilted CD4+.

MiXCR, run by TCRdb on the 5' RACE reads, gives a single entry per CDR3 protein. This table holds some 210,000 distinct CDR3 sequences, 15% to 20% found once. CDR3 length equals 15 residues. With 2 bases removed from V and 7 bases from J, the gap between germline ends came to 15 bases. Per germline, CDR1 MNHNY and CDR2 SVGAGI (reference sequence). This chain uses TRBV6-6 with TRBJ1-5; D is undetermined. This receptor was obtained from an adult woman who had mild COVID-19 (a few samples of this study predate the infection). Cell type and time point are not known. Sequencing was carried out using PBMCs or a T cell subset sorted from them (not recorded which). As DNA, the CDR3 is TGTGCCAGCAGTTACCAACATGCTGCGGTGCAGCCCCAGCATTTT. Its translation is CASSYQHAAVQPQHF.